Listed here are 10 T cell receptor beta chains from one sample, sequenced in a study of T cell changes during pregnancy in multiple sclerosis. The protocol was immunoSEQ multiplex PCR, while the TCRdb copy is restricted to in-frame clones and leaves out a portion. This table holds about 110,000 clones, about 90% found once. The source was peripheral blood, collected before pregnancy. Receptors originate from a female donor with multiple sclerosis, enrolled in a pregnancy study.

The chain employs TRBV2 and TRBJ2-1; TRBD2 agrees at 10 bases. V gave up 11 bases and J gave up 4 bases; unmatched junction bases: 5. This CDR3 region has 13 residues. Germline loops: CDR1 SNHLY, CDR2 FYNNEI. The CDR3 nucleotides read TGTGCCGGTACTAGCGGGGTATACAATGAGCAGTTCTTC. Translation gives CAGTSGVYNEQFF.

This chain connects TRBV19 to TRBJ2-6; no reliable D call. With 4 bases removed from V and 0 bases from J, the gap between germline ends came to 4 bases. CDR1 and CDR2 from the germline V gene are LNHDA and SQIVND (reference sequence). The CDR3 has 14 residues. The CDR3 bases are TGTGCCAGTAGTAGTTACTCTGGGGCCAACGTCCTGACTTTC. It translates to CASSSYSGANVLTF.

This chain uses TRBV5-4 with TRBJ2-7; 16 bases match TRBD2. CDR1 SGHNT and CDR2 YYREEE come from the germline V gene (reference sequence). CDR3 length: 18 amino acids. Losses at the gene ends were 3 bases for V and 2 bases for J; bases not matched to a gene: 8. CDR3 nucleotides: TGTGCCAGCAGCTCGGGACTAGCGGGAGGGCCAGGGGCCTACGAGCAGTACTTC. Encoded protein: CASSSGLAGGPGAYEQYF.

J is TRBJ2-7 and V is TRBV9, with 14 bases aligning to TRBD2. With V trimmed by 3 bases and J by 3 bases, 14 bases remained unmatched. CDR1 is SGDLS and CDR2 is YYNGEE in the germline V gene. The CDR3 extends over 19 amino acids. CDR3 sequence reads: CASSALARLAGGPYYEQYF. CDR3 nucleotides: TGTGCCAGCAGCGCATTAGCCCGACTAGCGGGAGGGCCATACTACGAGCAGTACTTC.

V and J are TRBV11-2 and TRBJ1-2; 7 positions match TRBD1. The V gene end was trimmed by 2 bases and the J gene end by 4 bases; junction bases not matched to a gene: 4. The CDR3 loop spans 14 amino acids. Germline lookup yields CDR1 SGHAT and CDR2 FQNNGV. The CDR3 region has the DNA TGTGCCAGCAGCTTATTAGGGGGCGGCTATGGCTACACCTTC. It codes for CASSLLGGGYGYTF.

The chain couples TRBV5-6 to TRBJ1-1, with D unresolved. Germline CDR1 and CDR2: SGHDT and YYEEEE. Trimming removed 4 bases from V and 4 bases from J, with 5 bases in between. The CDR3 sequence is 11 residues long. This CDR3 reads CASSALTEAFF. The CDR3 region has the DNA TGTGCCAGCAGCGCGCTCACTGAAGCTTTCTTT.

The genes are TRBV29-1 and TRBJ1-5; tentatively, D is TRBD1 (6 bases). The CDR3 is made up of 12 amino acids. Germline CDR1 is SQVTM and CDR2 is ANQGSEA. V was trimmed by 6 bases and J by 5 bases, leaving 11 bases between them. The CDR3 is CSVRDIDQPQHF. The CDR3 DNA is TGCAGCGTAAGGGACATAGATCAGCCCCAGCATTTT.

This chain links TRBV29-1 with TRBJ2-1, with 10 bases that match TRBD2. Trimming took 5 bases from V and 7 from J; bases not matched to a gene: 14. This CDR3 contains 16 residues. Looked up from germline, CDR1 is SQVTM and CDR2 is ANQGSEA. CDR3 amino acids: CSVPTTLAGWVNEQFF. CDR3 coding DNA: TGCAGCGTTCCCACGACACTAGCGGGATGGGTAAATGAGCAGTTCTTC.

The chain joins TRBV28 to TRBJ1-2; D call uncertain. The CDR3 is 13 residues long. V lost 6 bases to trimming and J lost 1 base, with 9 bases between them. The germline V gene has CDR1 MDHEN and CDR2 SYDVKM. CDR3 DNA sequence: TGTGCCAGCAGCCTCGGGGTTAACTATGGCTACACCTTC. The encoded protein is CASSLGVNYGYTF.

The V call is TRBV19, the J call TRBJ2-2, with D perhaps matching TRBD1 (7 bases). V was pared by 7 bases and J by 1 base, with 16 bases between. Germline lookup yields CDR1 LNHDA and CDR2 SQIVND (reference sequence). This CDR3 region has 16 residues. DNA for the CDR3: TGTGCCAGTAAGGCAGGGGGGTTACTGAACACCGGGGAGCTGTTTTTT. Protein: CASKAGGLLNTGELFF.